This T cell receptor (beta chain) was obtained from a study of PD-1 blockade in classical Hodgkin lymphoma. In germline, CDR1 is KGHSH, CDR2 LQKENI. This CDR3 region has 13 residues. Trimming took 1 base from V and 5 from J, leaving 8 bases between them. Here immunoSEQ multiplex PCR was the method, and the copy in TCRdb shows in-frame clones only, minus some. Of 40,000 or so clones listed, more than 70% were seen once; the top ten hold roughly 13%. Exposure to brentuximab vedotin varied, and each patient had relapsed following autologous stem cell transplantation. Sequenced material: peripheral blood mononuclear cells (PBMCs), taken at baseline. The receptor was isolated from a human donor with classical Hodgkin lymphoma. The rearrangement links TRBV18 to TRBJ1-1, with D unclear. CDR3 residues: CASSPQTATEAFF. CDR3 DNA: TGTGCCAGCTCACCACAGACTGCGACTGAAGCTTTCTTT.